These 10 T cell receptor beta chains share one sample of origin, sequenced in a study of blood T cell repertoires in COVID-19. TCRdb's table, derived via immunoSEQ multiplex PCR, lists solely in-frame clones and lacks some. This sample has some 100,000 clones, with roughly nine tenths found just once. Sequencing was carried out using peripheral blood. Source of these receptors: a man in his sixties with acute or convalescent COVID-19.

This clone has a handful of counts. The genes are TRBV25-1 and TRBJ1-2, with D unresolved. The length of the CDR3 is 13 residues. Germline CDR1 and CDR2: MGHDK and SYGVNS. The germline V and J ends were trimmed by 3 bases and 4 bases, with 9 bases remaining between them. The CDR3, as DNA: TGTGCCAGCAGTGATTATGACTCCTATGGCTACACCTTC. Translating gives CASSDYDSYGYTF.

The chain couples TRBV7-2 to TRBJ2-1; 11 bases align to TRBD1. V shed 5 bases, J shed 4 bases, and the junction held 4 bases outside the gene matches. The CDR3 runs 15 residues. Germline CDR1 and CDR2: SGHTA and FQGNSA. CDR3 region: CASSPDRGRYNEQFF. In nucleotides, the CDR3 is TGTGCCAGCAGCCCGGACAGGGGGCGATACAATGAGCAGTTCTTC.

The chain carries TRBV11-2 and TRBJ2-1; D call uncertain. Germline lookup yields CDR1 SGHAT and CDR2 FQNNGV. Trimming took 0 bases from V and 6 from J, leaving 6 bases between them. The CDR3 is 13 amino acids. The CDR3: CASSLETSNEQFF. The CDR3 region has the DNA TGTGCCAGCAGCTTAGAGACATCCAATGAGCAGTTCTTC.

The gene calls are TRBV18 and TRBJ2-1; maybe TRBD2 (7 bases). Looked up from germline, CDR1 is KGHSH and CDR2 is LQKENI. Trimming took off 1 base at V and 2 bases at J, with 9 bases between the two ends. The CDR3 runs 15 residues. CDR3 amino acids: CASSPRGGPYNEQFF. The CDR3 DNA reads as TGTGCCAGCTCACCACGGGGGGGGCCCTACAATGAGCAGTTCTTC.

This clone has just a few counts. The sample holds other DNA sequences that translate to the same CDR3. V and J are TRBV6-4 and TRBJ2-1; perhaps TRBD2 as D (5 bases). Germline loops: CDR1 MRHNA, CDR2 SNTAGT. Trimming removed 0 bases from V and 0 bases from J, with 6 bases in between. CDR3 length equals 15 residues. The CDR3 reads CASSDSSGSYNEQFF. The CDR3 coding sequence is TGTGCCAGCAGTGACTCGAGCGGCTCCTACAATGAGCAGTTCTTC.

J is TRBJ2-5 and V is TRBV9, with a tentative D call TRBD2 (6 bases). The CDR3 extends over 14 amino acids. Germline V CDR1 and CDR2: SGDLS, YYNGEE. Trimming took off 0 bases at V and 5 bases at J, with 11 bases between the two ends. CDR3 DNA sequence: TGTGCCAGCAGCGTAGCTGTCGGGGGTGAGACCCAGTACTTC. Translating gives CASSVAVGGETQYF.

V and J are TRBV5-4 and TRBJ1-5; possibly TRBD1 for D (5 bases). This CDR3 region has 12 residues. Germline-derived CDR1 and CDR2 are SGHNT and YYREEE (reference sequence). V lost 0 bases and J lost 9, with 7 bases in between. The chain's CDR3 is CASSLAGGPQHF. The CDR3 DNA reads as TGTGCCAGCAGCTTGGCCGGGGGGCCCCAGCATTTT.

The chain employs TRBV19 and TRBJ2-1; 12 bases line up with TRBD2. The CDR3 consists of 15 residues. CDR1 is LNHDA, CDR2 SQIVND, per germline (reference sequence). The ends lost 7 bases at V and 10 bases at J; junction bases unmatched: 11. CDR3 nucleotide sequence: TGTGCCAGTAACCCTAGCGGGAGGGCCCTCATCGAGCAGTTCTTC. Translation: CASNPSGRALIEQFF. Based on the CDR3 plus reference TRBV19 and TRBJ2-1, the full variable domain is DGGITQSPKYLFRKEGQNVTLSCEQNLNHDAMYWYRQDPGQGLRLIYYSQIVNDFQKGDIAEGYSVSREKKESFPLTVTSAQKNPTAFYLCASNPSGRALIEQFFGPGTRLTVL.

The chain's CDR3 is CASSQTGNTGELFF. For the CDR3, the DNA is TGTGCCAGCAGCCAAACAGGGAACACCGGGGAGCTGTTTTTT. The chain couples TRBV7-8 to TRBJ2-2; possible D gene TRBD1, 5 bases. Germline CDR1 and CDR2: SGHVS and FQNEAQ. V lost 5 bases and J 1 base, leaving 8 bases between the germline ends. The CDR3 spans 14 residues.

This chain connects TRBV6-5 to TRBJ1-2; D is perhaps TRBD1 (5 bases). Germline V lookup: CDR1 MNHEY, CDR2 SVGAGI. This CDR3 region has 11 residues. Trimming removed 4 bases at V and 6 bases at J, with 6 bases between. The CDR3 loop reads CASSSGHGYTF. The CDR3 DNA sequence: TGTGCCAGCAGTTCAGGGCATGGCTACACCTTC.